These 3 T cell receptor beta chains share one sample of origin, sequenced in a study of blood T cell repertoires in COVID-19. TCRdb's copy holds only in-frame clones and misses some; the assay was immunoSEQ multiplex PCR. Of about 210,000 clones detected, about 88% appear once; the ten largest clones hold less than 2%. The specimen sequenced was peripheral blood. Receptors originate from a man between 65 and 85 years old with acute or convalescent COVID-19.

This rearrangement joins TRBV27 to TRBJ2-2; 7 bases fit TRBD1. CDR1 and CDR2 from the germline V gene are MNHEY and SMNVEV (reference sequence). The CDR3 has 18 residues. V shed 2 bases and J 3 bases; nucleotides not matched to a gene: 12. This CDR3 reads CASSLNRIQGTDTGELFF. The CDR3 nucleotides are TGTGCCAGCAGTTTAAACCGGATACAGGGGACGGACACCGGGGAGCTGTTTTTT.

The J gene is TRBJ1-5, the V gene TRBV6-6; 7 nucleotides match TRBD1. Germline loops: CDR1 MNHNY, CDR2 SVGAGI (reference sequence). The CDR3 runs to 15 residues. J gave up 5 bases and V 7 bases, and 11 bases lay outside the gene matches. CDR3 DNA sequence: TGTGCCAGCACCTCGGGGGACAGAGTAGATCAGCCCCAGCATTTT. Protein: CASTSGDRVDQPQHF.

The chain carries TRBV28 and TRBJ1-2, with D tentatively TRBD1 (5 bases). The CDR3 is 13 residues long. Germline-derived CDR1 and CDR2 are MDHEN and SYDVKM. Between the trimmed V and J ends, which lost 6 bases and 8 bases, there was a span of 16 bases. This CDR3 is CASSPGFRGGYTF. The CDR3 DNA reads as TGTGCCAGCAGCCCAGGGTTTAGGGGCGGCTACACCTTC.